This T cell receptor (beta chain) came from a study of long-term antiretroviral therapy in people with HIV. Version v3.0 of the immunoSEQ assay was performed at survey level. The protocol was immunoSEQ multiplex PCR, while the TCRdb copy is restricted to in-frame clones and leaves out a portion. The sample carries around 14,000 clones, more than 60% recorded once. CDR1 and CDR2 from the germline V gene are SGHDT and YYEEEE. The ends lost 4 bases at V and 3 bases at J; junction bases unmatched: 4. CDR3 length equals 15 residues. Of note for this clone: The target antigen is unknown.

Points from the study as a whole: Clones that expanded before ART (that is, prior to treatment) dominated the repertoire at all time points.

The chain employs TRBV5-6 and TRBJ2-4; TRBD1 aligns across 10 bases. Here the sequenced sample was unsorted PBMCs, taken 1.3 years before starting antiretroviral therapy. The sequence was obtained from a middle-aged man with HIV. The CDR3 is CASSHGQGVKNIQYF. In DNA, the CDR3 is TGTGCCAGCAGCCACGGACAGGGGGTCAAAAACATTCAGTACTTC.